The present T cell receptor beta chain was sequenced within a study of CD8+CD57+ T cells in acquired aplastic anemia. Overall study results and limits: In CD8+ cells, Simpson's diversity showed no significant difference between patients and controls.

Trimming stripped 4 bases from V and 2 bases from J, with 12 bases between. The CDR3 contains 13 residues. In germline, CDR1 is SQVTM, CDR2 ANQGSEA. TCR beta VDJ combinations and CDR3 sequences were profiled from genomic DNA. TCRdb ran MiXCR on the reads and lists one entry per CDR3 protein. Counted here are 400,000 to 450,000 distinct CDR3 sequences, approximately 70% occurring once; the ten biggest clones make up under 4.5%. About this clonotype: The antigen is unknown.

This rearrangement joins TRBV29-1 to TRBJ2-7; D is possibly TRBD1 (5 bases). Specimen: sorted CD4+, CD8+, or CD8+CD57+ T cells (not recorded which) from PBMCs. The TCR originated in a human donor in good health, serving as a control. The CDR3 sequence: CSVGTNDTYEQYF. The CDR3 region has the DNA TGCAGCGTTGGGACAAATGACACCTACGAGCAGTACTTC.